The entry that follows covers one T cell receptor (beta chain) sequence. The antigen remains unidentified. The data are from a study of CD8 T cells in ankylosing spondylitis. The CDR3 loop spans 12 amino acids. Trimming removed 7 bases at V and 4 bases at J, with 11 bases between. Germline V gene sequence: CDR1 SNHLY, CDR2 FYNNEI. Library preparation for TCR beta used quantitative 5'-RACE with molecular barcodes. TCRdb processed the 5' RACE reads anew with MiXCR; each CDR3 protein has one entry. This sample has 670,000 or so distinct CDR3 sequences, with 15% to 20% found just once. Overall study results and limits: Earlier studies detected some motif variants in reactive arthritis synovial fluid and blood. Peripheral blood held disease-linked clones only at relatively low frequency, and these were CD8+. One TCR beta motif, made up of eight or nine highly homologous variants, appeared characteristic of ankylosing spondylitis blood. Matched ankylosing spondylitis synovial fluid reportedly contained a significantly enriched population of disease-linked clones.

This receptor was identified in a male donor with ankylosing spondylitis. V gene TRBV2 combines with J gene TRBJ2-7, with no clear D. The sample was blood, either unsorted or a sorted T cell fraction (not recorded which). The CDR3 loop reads CASKGSPYEQYF. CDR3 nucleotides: TGTGCCAGCAAGGGCAGCCCATACGAGCAGTACTTC.